Listed below are T cell receptor beta chains from one sample, sequenced in a study of T cell responses to AZD1222 COVID-19 vaccine. TCRdb keeps only in-frame clones here, not all; method: immunoSEQ multiplex PCR. The top ten hold roughly 6% of the sample, which has some 200,000 clones, more than 80% seen once. This material consisted of peripheral blood, taken on day 0 of AZD1222 vaccination. These receptors were collected from an adult in good health. Both conserved end residues are part of each CDR3. A D gene is named only where the DNA matches it firmly. The listing skips clone size in some rows; elsewhere it reads once, few, many or a size class.

D gene: TRBD2; clone size: NA; J gene: TRBJ2-3; V gene: TRBV24-1; CDR3 protein: CATSSGGIAELTDTQYF; CDR3 DNA: TGTGCCACCAGTTCCGGGGGGATAGCGGAGCTCACAGATACGCAGTATTTT
D gene: NA; clone size: NA; J gene: TRBJ2-7; V gene: TRBV6-5; CDR3 protein: CASSYSTPGRPYEQYF; CDR3 DNA: TGTGCCAGCAGTTACTCCACTCCGGGACGCCCCTACGAGCAGTACTTC
D gene: NA; clone size: NA; J gene: TRBJ1-5; V gene: TRBV10-3; CDR3 protein: CAISAEGSSNQPQHF; CDR3 DNA: TGTGCCATCAGTGCGGAAGGTTCCAGCAATCAGCCCCAGCATTTT
D gene: NA; clone size: NA; J gene: TRBJ1-1; V gene: TRBV6-5; CDR3 protein: CASHRVRGNTEAFF; CDR3 DNA: TGTGCCAGCCATAGGGTTCGGGGGAACACTGAAGCTTTCTTT
D gene: TRBD2; clone size: NA; J gene: TRBJ2-1; V gene: TRBV2; CDR3 protein: CASKLLAGINEQFF; CDR3 DNA: TGTGCCAGCAAGTTACTAGCGGGAATAAATGAGCAGTTCTTC
D gene: NA; clone size: NA; J gene: TRBJ2-3; V gene: TRBV19; CDR3 protein: CASSIGGGGTDTQYF; CDR3 DNA: TGTGCCAGTAGTATCGGTGGCGGGGGCACAGATACGCAGTATTTT
D gene: NA; clone size: NA; J gene: TRBJ1-3; V gene: TRBV19; CDR3 protein: CASSPEASGNTIYF; CDR3 DNA: TGTGCCAGTAGCCCCGAAGCCTCTGGAAACACCATATATTTT
D gene: NA; clone size: NA; J gene: TRBJ1-3; V gene: TRBV7-9; CDR3 protein: CASSQNSGLGNTIYF; CDR3 DNA: TGTGCCAGCAGCCAAAACTCCGGGCTGGGAAACACCATATATTTT
D gene: NA; clone size: many; J gene: TRBJ2-1; V gene: TRBV19; CDR3 protein: CATASGLKQFF; CDR3 DNA: TGTGCCACCGCCAGCGGGTTAAAGCAGTTCTTC
D gene: TRBD1; clone size: once; J gene: TRBJ1-2; V gene: TRBV10-2; CDR3 protein: CASRVTGRNYGYTF; CDR3 DNA: TGCGCCAGCAGGGTGACAGGGAGAAACTATGGCTACACCTTC
D gene: NA; clone size: once; J gene: TRBJ2-3; V gene: TRBV18; CDR3 protein: CASSPGSEGTQYF; CDR3 DNA: TGTGCCAGCTCACCAGGTAGTGAGGGTACGCAGTATTTT
D gene: NA; clone size: NA; J gene: TRBJ1-2; V gene: TRBV28; CDR3 protein: CASSLNYGYTF; CDR3 DNA: TGTGCCAGCAGTTTAAACTATGGCTACACCTTC
D gene: NA; clone size: NA; J gene: TRBJ1-2; V gene: TRBV28; CDR3 protein: CASSSAARGGYTF; CDR3 DNA: TGTGCCAGCAGTTCGGCCGCACGCGGAGGCTACACCTTC
D gene: NA; clone size: NA; J gene: TRBJ2-6; V gene: TRBV5-6; CDR3 protein: CASSLLLGGTGANVLTF; CDR3 DNA: TGTGCCAGCAGCTTGTTACTAGGGGGAACAGGGGCCAACGTCCTGACTTTC
D gene: TRBD1; clone size: NA; J gene: TRBJ1-2; V gene: TRBV10-1; CDR3 protein: CASSEPGQGHGYTF; CDR3 DNA: TGCGCCAGCAGTGAGCCGGGACAGGGGCACGGCTACACCTTC
D gene: NA; clone size: once; J gene: TRBJ2-5; V gene: TRBV12-3/TRBV12-4; CDR3 protein: CASSLDRPETQYF; CDR3 DNA: TGTGCCAGCAGTTTAGACCGACCAGAGACCCAGTACTTC
D gene: TRBD2; clone size: few; J gene: TRBJ2-7; V gene: TRBV4-1; CDR3 protein: CASSQGLAGGLSSYEQYF; CDR3 DNA: TGCGCCAGCAGCCAAGGACTAGCGGGAGGTTTGAGCTCCTACGAGCAGTACTTC
D gene: NA; clone size: NA; J gene: TRBJ2-3; V gene: TRBV14; CDR3 protein: CASSQRVGLGSTDTQYF; CDR3 DNA: TGTGCCAGCAGCCAAAGGGTGGGCCTCGGTAGCACAGATACGCAGTATTTT
D gene: TRBD1; clone size: NA; J gene: TRBJ1-4; V gene: TRBV6-5; CDR3 protein: CASSRPTGGNEKLFF; CDR3 DNA: TGTGCCAGCAGTCGCCCAACAGGGGGCAATGAAAAACTGTTTTTT
D gene: NA; clone size: NA; J gene: TRBJ1-2; V gene: TRBV6-5; CDR3 protein: CASSDVGLLGYGYTF; CDR3 DNA: TGTGCCAGCAGCGACGTCGGGCTCCTCGGCTATGGCTACACCTTC
D gene: NA; clone size: NA; J gene: TRBJ2-3; V gene: TRBV28; CDR3 protein: CASSPSTDTQYF; CDR3 DNA: TGTGCCAGCAGCCCCAGCACAGATACGCAGTATTTT
D gene: NA; clone size: NA; J gene: TRBJ1-6; V gene: TRBV5-8; CDR3 protein: CASALAASLPPGLHF; CDR3 DNA: TGTGCCAGCGCCTTAGCGGCTTCTCTCCCTCCGGGCCTCCACTTT
D gene: NA; clone size: NA; J gene: TRBJ1-3; V gene: TRBV7-2; CDR3 protein: CASSLAWGNTIYF; CDR3 DNA: TGTGCCAGCAGCTTAGCGTGGGGAAACACCATATATTTT
D gene: TRBD2; clone size: NA; J gene: TRBJ2-3; V gene: TRBV9; CDR3 protein: CASSVERGVTDTQYF; CDR3 DNA: TGTGCCAGCAGCGTGGAGCGGGGGGTCACAGATACGCAGTATTTT
D gene: NA; clone size: NA; J gene: TRBJ1-4; V gene: TRBV24-1; CDR3 protein: CATSEGHSNEKLFF; CDR3 DNA: TGTGCCACCAGTGAGGGACACTCTAATGAAAAACTGTTTTTT
D gene: NA; clone size: NA; J gene: TRBJ1-1; V gene: TRBV11-1; CDR3 protein: CASSSNSGWAFF; CDR3 DNA: TGTGCCAGCAGCTCGAACTCCGGCTGGGCTTTCTTT
D gene: TRBD1; clone size: NA; J gene: TRBJ1-2; V gene: TRBV6-5; CDR3 protein: CASSFTQGARGYTF; CDR3 DNA: TGTGCCAGCAGTTTCACCCAGGGGGCGCGCGGCTACACCTTC
D gene: NA; clone size: once; J gene: TRBJ2-5; V gene: TRBV5-6; CDR3 protein: CASSLRGLAGETQYF; CDR3 DNA: TGTGCCAGCAGCTTGAGGGGTCTAGCCGGCGAGACCCAGTACTTC